Below, one T cell receptor beta chain is given with its context. The junction departs from the called germline gene at one end, perhaps through a read error. TCRdb's copy holds only in-frame clones and misses some; the assay was immunoSEQ multiplex PCR. This sample has fewer than 1 million clones; just over 95% occur once, and the top ten carry around 0.21%. It was CD45RO-negative cells, positively selected for CCR7, that made up naive CD8 cells, with terminally differentiated effector memory CD45RA+ cells excluded. CDR1 MNHEY and CDR2 SMNVEV come from the germline V gene (reference sequence). This CDR3 comprises 14 residues. This sample is drawn from a study of shared clonotypes between healthy human individuals.

Sequencing was performed on naive CD8+ T cells sorted from blood. The clonotype was recovered from a man aged 25 to 45 in good health. The chain recombines TRBV27 with TRBJ2-3, with D unclear. CDR3 nucleotide sequence: TGTGCCAGCCGTTTATTAGATAGCACAGATACGCAGTATTTT. Its translation: CASRLLDSTDTQYF.